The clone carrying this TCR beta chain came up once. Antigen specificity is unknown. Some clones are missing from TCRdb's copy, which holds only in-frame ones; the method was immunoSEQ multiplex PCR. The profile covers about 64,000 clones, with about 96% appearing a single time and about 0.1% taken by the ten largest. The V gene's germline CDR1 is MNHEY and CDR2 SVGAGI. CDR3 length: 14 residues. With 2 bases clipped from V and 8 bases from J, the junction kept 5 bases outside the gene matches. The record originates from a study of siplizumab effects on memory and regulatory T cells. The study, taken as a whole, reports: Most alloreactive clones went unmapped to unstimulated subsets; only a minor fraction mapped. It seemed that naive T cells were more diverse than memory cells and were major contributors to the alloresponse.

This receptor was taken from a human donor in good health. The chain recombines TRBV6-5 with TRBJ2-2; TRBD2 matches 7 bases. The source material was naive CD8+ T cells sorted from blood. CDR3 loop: CASSYGLAVGELFF. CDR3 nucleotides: TGTGCCAGCAGTTACGGGCTAGCGGTTGGGGAGCTGTTTTTT.